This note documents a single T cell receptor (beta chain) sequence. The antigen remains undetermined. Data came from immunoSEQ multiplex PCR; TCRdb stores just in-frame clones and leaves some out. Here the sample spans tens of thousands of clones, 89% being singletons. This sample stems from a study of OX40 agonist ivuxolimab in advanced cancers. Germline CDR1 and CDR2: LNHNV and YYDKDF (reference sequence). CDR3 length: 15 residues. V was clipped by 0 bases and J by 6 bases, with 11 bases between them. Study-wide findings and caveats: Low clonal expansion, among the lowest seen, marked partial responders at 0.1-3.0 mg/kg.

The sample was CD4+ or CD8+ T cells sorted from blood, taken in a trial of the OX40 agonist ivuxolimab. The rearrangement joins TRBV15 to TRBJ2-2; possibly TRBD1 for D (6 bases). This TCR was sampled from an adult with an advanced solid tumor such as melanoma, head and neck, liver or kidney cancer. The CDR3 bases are TGTGCCACCAGCAGAGATCAGGGGATCGCCGGGGAGCTGTTTTTT. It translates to CATSRDQGIAGELFF.